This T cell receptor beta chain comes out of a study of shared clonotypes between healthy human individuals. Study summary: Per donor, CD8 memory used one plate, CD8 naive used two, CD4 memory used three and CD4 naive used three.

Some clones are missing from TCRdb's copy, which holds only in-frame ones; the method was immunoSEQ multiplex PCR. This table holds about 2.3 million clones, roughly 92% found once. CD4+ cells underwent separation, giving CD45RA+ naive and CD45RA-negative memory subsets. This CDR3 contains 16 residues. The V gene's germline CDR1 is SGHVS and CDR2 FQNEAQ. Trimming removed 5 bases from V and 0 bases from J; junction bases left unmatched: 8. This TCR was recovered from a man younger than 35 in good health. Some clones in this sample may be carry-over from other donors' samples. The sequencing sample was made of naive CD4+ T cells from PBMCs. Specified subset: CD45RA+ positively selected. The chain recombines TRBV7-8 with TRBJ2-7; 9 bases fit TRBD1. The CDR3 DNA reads TGTGCCAGCAGCATCGGACAGGGGTACTACTCCTACGAGCAGTACTTC. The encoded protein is CASSIGQGYYSYEQYF.